This TCR beta chain appears in the sequencing data of a study of blood T cell repertoires in COVID-19. In the case of this clone: Other DNA variants within this sample encode the same CDR3.

Libraries were prepared by immunoSEQ multiplex PCR; TCRdb keeps only in-frame clonotypes and omits some of them. The table has about 240,000 clones, more than 75% seen once; the top ten hold 3.3%. CDR1 is KGHSH and CDR2 is LQKENI in the germline V gene. This CDR3 has 15 amino acids. Trimming took 0 bases from V and 0 from J, leaving 8 bases between them. This TCR was recovered from a woman in her 40s with acute COVID-19. V and J are TRBV18 and TRBJ1-2, with a weak D call TRBD1 (6 bases). Sequenced sample: PBMCs or T cells enriched from blood (not recorded which). In DNA form, the CDR3 reads TGTGCCAGCTCACCACCGGACAGACCTAACTATGGCTACACCTTC. This sequence encodes CASSPPDRPNYGYTF.